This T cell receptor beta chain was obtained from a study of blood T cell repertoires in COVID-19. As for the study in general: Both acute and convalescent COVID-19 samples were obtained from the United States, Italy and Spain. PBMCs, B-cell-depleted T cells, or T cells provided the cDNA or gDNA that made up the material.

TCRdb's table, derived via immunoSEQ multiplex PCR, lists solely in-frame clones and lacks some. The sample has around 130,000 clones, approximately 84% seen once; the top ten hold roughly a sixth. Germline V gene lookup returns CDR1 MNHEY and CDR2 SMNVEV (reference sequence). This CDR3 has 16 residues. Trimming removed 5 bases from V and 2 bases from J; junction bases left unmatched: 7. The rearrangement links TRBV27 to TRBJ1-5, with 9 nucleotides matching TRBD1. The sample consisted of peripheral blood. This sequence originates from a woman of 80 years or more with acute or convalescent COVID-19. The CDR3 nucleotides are TGTGCCAGCAGTAAGACGACAGGGGGAGGCAATCAGCCCCAGCATTTT. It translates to CASSKTTGGGNQPQHF.